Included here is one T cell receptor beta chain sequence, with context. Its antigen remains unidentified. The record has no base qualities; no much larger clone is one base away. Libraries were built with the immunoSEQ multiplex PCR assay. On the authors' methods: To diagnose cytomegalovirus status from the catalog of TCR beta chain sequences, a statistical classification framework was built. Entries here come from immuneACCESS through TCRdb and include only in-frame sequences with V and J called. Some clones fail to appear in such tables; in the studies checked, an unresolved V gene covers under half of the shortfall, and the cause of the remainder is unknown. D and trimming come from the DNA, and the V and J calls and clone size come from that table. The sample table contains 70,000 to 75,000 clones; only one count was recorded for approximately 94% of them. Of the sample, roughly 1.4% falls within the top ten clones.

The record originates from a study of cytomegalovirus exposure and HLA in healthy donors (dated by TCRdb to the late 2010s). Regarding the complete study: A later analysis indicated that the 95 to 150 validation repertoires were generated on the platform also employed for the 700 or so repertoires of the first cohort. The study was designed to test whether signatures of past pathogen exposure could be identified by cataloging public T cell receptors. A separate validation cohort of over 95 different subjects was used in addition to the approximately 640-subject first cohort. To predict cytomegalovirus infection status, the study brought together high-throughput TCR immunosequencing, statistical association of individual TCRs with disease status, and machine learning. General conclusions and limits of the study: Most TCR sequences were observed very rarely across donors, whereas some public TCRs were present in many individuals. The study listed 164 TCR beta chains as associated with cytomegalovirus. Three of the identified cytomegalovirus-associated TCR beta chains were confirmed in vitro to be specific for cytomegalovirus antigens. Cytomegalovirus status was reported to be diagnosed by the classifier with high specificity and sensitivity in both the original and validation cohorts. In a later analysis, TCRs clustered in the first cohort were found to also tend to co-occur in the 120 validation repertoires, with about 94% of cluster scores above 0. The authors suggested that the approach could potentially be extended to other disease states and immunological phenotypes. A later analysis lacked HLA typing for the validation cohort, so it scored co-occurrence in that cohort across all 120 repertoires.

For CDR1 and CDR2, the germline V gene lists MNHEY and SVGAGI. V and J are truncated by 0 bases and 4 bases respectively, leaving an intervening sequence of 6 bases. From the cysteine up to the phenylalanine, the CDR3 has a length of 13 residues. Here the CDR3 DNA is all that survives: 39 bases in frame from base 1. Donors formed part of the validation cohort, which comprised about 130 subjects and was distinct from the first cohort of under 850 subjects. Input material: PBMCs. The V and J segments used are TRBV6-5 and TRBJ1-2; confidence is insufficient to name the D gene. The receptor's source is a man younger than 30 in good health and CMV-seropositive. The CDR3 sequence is CASSYSPGYGYTF. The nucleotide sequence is TGTGCCAGCAGTTACTCCCCAGGCTATGGCTACACCTTC.